This T cell receptor beta chain comes out of a study of B cell selection in AIRE deficiency. Here immunoSEQ multiplex PCR was the method, and the copy in TCRdb shows in-frame clones only, minus some. The sample shows 20,000 to 30,000 clones, approximately 96% of them seen only once. The sorted conventional CD4 T cells were gated as CD4+CD127+. Regarding this clone: Its antigen is as yet unknown.

Study outcomes and limitations: Approximately 31% of healthy-shared Treg sequences were found among patient Tconv cells. Healthy donors alone shared more than 30% of some 3,300 Treg sequences; patients alone about 9.1%.

The V end lost 7 bases, the J end lost 5 bases, and 20 bases lay between the germline ends. The CDR3 covers 15 residues. Germline assignment: CDR1 LNHDA and CDR2 SQIVND (reference sequence). The source of this sequence is a human donor in good health. Sequencing input: CD4+CD127+ conventional T cells sorted from PBMCs. The genes are TRBV19 and TRBJ1-2, with D possibly matching TRBD1 (6 bases). CDR3 DNA: TGTGCCAGTACCATTACAGGGAGGGGCGGTTATGGCTACACCTTC. Encoded protein: CASTITGRGGYGYTF. The complete variable domain, with remaining parts taken from reference TRBV19 and TRBJ1-2, reads DGGITQSPKYLFRKEGQNVTLSCEQNLNHDAMYWYRQDPGQGLRLIYYSQIVNDFQKGDIAEGYSVSREKKESFPLTVTSAQKNPTAFYLCASTITGRGGYGYTFGSGTRLTVV.